Listed below are T cell receptor beta chains from one sample, sequenced in a study of blood T cell repertoires in COVID-19. Profiling relied on immunoSEQ multiplex PCR, and the TCRdb table lists in-frame clones only, not all of them. The repertoire consists of some 37,000 clones, with about 86% occurring once and the leading ten covering approximately 20%. Sequenced input: peripheral blood. The receptors stem from a man between 50 and 59 years old in a cohort sampled during active COVID-19. The CDR3 runs from the conserved cysteine through the conserved F or W. D genes are given only for firm matches. Rows may omit the clone size; those that give it use once, few, many or a size class.

d_gene	v_gene	j_gene	abundance	CDR3aa	CDR3nt
NA	TRBV9	TRBJ2-3	NA	CASSVTRGGTDTQYF	TGTGCCAGCAGCGTCACTAGAGGCGGGACAGATACGCAGTATTTT
NA	TRBV12-3/TRBV12-4	TRBJ2-2	NA	CASSLVSTGELFF	TGTGCCAGCAGCCTCGTTAGTACCGGGGAGCTGTTTTTT
NA	TRBV12-5	TRBJ2-2	NA	CARRGDLTGELFF	TGTGCTAGACGAGGAGATCTCACCGGGGAGCTGTTTTTT
TRBD1	TRBV6-5	TRBJ1-3	NA	CASSRTGGSGNTIYF	TGTGCCAGCAGCCGGACAGGGGGCTCTGGAAACACCATATATTTT
NA	TRBV10-3	TRBJ1-5	NA	CAISQNRDSNQPQHF	TGTGCCATCAGTCAAAACAGGGATAGCAATCAGCCCCAGCATTTT
NA	TRBV6-5	TRBJ2-5	NA	CASRQSRETQYF	TGTGCCAGCCGCCAGTCCCGAGAGACCCAGTACTTC
NA	TRBV4-3	TRBJ1-1	once	CASSPAGNTEAFF	TGCGCCAGCAGCCCGGCGGGGAACACTGAAGCTTTCTTT
TRBD1	TRBV5-5	TRBJ2-1	NA	CASSFPGQGLIEQFF	TGTGCCAGCAGCTTTCCCGGACAGGGGCTCATCGAGCAGTTCTTC
TRBD2	TRBV5-4	TRBJ2-7	NA	CASSSSSGAYEQYF	TGTGCCAGCAGCTCATCTAGCGGGGCCTACGAGCAGTACTTC
NA	TRBV9	TRBJ2-5	NA	CASSVEPWAAQETQYF	TGTGCCAGCAGCGTAGAGCCATGGGCAGCACAAGAGACCCAGTACTTC
NA	TRBV7-8	TRBJ1-3	NA	CASSLGGRGVGTIYF	TGTGCCAGCAGCTTAGGGGGCCGAGGAGTGGGCACCATATATTTT
NA	TRBV12-2	TRBJ1-2	NA	CASRFGQGCSYGYTF	TGTGCAAGTCGCTTTGGACAGGGGTGTAGCTATGGCTACACCTTC
NA	TRBV12-3/TRBV12-4	TRBJ2-7	NA	CAPPRGKQDEQYF	TGTGCCCCCCCCAGGGGCAAGCAGGACGAGCAGTACTTC
NA	TRBV7-6	TRBJ1-1	NA	CASSPAAGAGKKGAFF	TGTGCCAGCAGCCCCGCGGCAGGGGCCGGCAAAAAGGGAGCTTTCTTT
TRBD2	TRBV4-3	TRBJ2-3	NA	CASSQDWTSGGASTDTQYF	TGCGCCAGCAGCCAAGATTGGACTAGCGGGGGGGCTAGCACAGATACGCAGTATTTT
TRBD1	TRBV3-1/TRBV3-2	TRBJ1-6	NA	CASSHSHGQGHSPLHF	TGTGCCAGCAGCCATTCCCATGGACAGGGGCATTCACCCCTCCACTTT
NA	TRBV7-9	TRBJ2-2	NA	CASRTRQDPAGELFF	TGTGCCAGCAGAACCCGACAGGATCCTGCCGGGGAGCTGTTTTTT
TRBD1	TRBV11-3	TRBJ2-5	few	CASSPYRQGEIETQYF	TGTGCCAGCAGTCCCTATCGACAGGGGGAAATAGAGACCCAGTACTTC
TRBD2	TRBV3-1/TRBV3-2	TRBJ2-1	NA	CASSQVQGAGGPYNEQFF	TGTGCCAGCAGCCAAGTACAAGGAGCGGGAGGACCCTACAATGAGCAGTTCTTC
NA	TRBV4-3	TRBJ1-4	NA	CASSQVLRAATNEKLFF	TGCGCCAGCAGCCAAGTACTAAGAGCTGCAACTAATGAAAAACTGTTTTTT
NA	TRBV6-1	TRBJ1-1	NA	CASSEALQGLTEAFF	TGTGCCAGCAGTGAAGCGCTTCAGGGTTTGACTGAAGCTTTCTTT
TRBD2	TRBV5-1	TRBJ2-1	NA	CASSPEGRGDYYNEQFF	TGCGCCAGCAGCCCGGAGGGGCGGGGGGACTACTACAATGAGCAGTTCTTC
TRBD2	TRBV11-3	TRBJ2-1	NA	CASSLALAGEYNEQFF	TGTGCCAGCAGCTTAGCGCTAGCGGGAGAATACAATGAGCAGTTCTTC
NA	TRBV11-2	TRBJ2-2	once	CASSPGESGELFF	TGTGCCAGCAGCCCAGGGGAAAGCGGGGAGCTGTTTTTT
NA	TRBV11-2	TRBJ2-1	NA	CASSLSGGYNEQFF	TGTGCCAGCAGCTTATCCGGGGGCTACAATGAGCAGTTCTTC
NA	TRBV29-1	TRBJ1-2	once	CSVEAGVDGYTF	TGCAGCGTTGAGGCAGGGGTCGATGGCTACACCTTC
TRBD2	TRBV7-6	TRBJ2-5	NA	CASSHWTSGSPETQYF	TGTGCCAGCAGCCACTGGACTAGCGGTAGTCCGGAGACCCAGTACTTC
TRBD1	TRBV6-5	TRBJ1-1	NA	CASSWTGGTEAFF	TGTGCCAGCAGTTGGACAGGGGGAACTGAAGCTTTCTTT
TRBD1	TRBV6-1	TRBJ2-5	once	CASSEADRGGWETQYF	TGTGCCAGCAGTGAAGCGGACAGGGGCGGTTGGGAGACCCAGTACTTC
NA	TRBV18	TRBJ2-3	NA	CASSPITGDTQYF	TGTGCCAGCTCACCCATAACGGGGGATACGCAGTATTTT
TRBD1	TRBV9	TRBJ2-2	NA	CASSVSRDRGYTGELFF	TGTGCCAGCAGCGTTTCCCGGGACAGGGGATACACCGGGGAGCTGTTTTTT
NA	TRBV18	TRBJ2-5	NA	CASSPQTLRQVLGETQYF	TGTGCCAGCTCACCACAAACTCTCAGACAGGTCCTTGGGGAGACCCAGTACTTC
NA	TRBV12-3/TRBV12-4	TRBJ2-2	NA	CASSLTGQSELFF	TGTGCCAGCAGTTTAACGGGACAATCGGAGCTGTTTTTT
NA	TRBV5-1	TRBJ1-6	NA	CASSPGSSSYNSPLHF	TGCGCCAGCAGCCCGGGGTCAAGCTCCTATAATTCACCCCTCCACTTT
TRBD1	TRBV5-1	TRBJ1-2	NA	CASSRSRGQGTPVYGYTF	TGCGCCAGCAGCCGCTCACGAGGACAGGGCACCCCCGTCTATGGCTACACCTTC
TRBD2	TRBV7-6	TRBJ2-3	NA	CASSSSGSSTDTQYF	TGTGCCAGCAGCTCTAGCGGGTCTAGCACAGATACGCAGTATTTT
TRBD1	TRBV11-3	TRBJ1-1	NA	CASSGQGRNTEAFF	TGTGCCAGCAGCGGACAGGGAAGGAACACTGAAGCTTTCTTT
NA	TRBV4-3	TRBJ2-5	NA	CASSQARRIRETQYF	TGCGCCAGCAGCCAAGCCCGAAGAATCCGGGAGACCCAGTACTTC
TRBD1	TRBV12-3/TRBV12-4	TRBJ2-5	NA	CASSSQGQETQYF	TGTGCCAGCAGTTCACAGGGGCAAGAGACCCAGTACTTC
TRBD1	TRBV7-7	TRBJ2-1	NA	CASSLLGQGVDEQFF	TGTGCTAGCAGCTTATTGGGACAGGGGGTGGATGAGCAGTTCTTC
TRBD1	TRBV9	TRBJ2-6	NA	CASSVAGTGISGANVLTF	TGTGCCAGCAGCGTAGCGGGGACAGGAATCTCTGGGGCCAACGTCCTGACTTTC
NA	TRBV6-4	TRBJ2-3	medium-sized	CASSDSPRGGQYF	TGTGCCAGCAGTGATTCCCCGAGGGGGGGGCAGTATTTT
TRBD2	TRBV9	TRBJ2-3	NA	CASSKNPGTSGRDTQYF	TGTGCCAGCAGCAAAAACCCCGGGACTAGCGGGAGGGATACGCAGTATTTT
TRBD2	TRBV9	TRBJ2-7	NA	CASSVAGSSGYEQYF	TGTGCCAGCAGCGTAGCGGGTTCTAGCGGCTACGAGCAGTACTTC
TRBD2	TRBV7-3	TRBJ2-1	NA	CASSSGLGNEQFF	TGTGCCAGCAGCTCGGGACTAGGGAATGAGCAGTTCTTC
NA	TRBV24-1	TRBJ2-2	NA	CATSLFSFRELFF	TGTGCCACCAGTTTATTTTCTTTCCGGGAGCTGTTTTTT
NA	TRBV7-3	TRBJ2-5	few	CASSSYPQETQYF	TGTGCCAGCAGCTCCTATCCCCAAGAGACCCAGTACTTC
NA	TRBV19	TRBJ1-1	once	CASATGAGTEAFF	TGTGCCAGTGCAACGGGAGCTGGCACTGAAGCTTTCTTT
NA	TRBV2	TRBJ1-3	NA	CASSRGTADSGNTIYF	TGTGCCAGCAGCCGCGGGACTGCCGACTCTGGAAACACCATATATTTT
TRBD1	TRBV12-3/TRBV12-4	TRBJ1-2	NA	CASSMTGNGYTF	TGTGCCAGCAGCATGACAGGGAATGGCTACACCTTC
NA	TRBV11-3	TRBJ1-1	NA	CASSSPDTEAFF	TGTGCCAGCAGCTCCCCGGACACTGAAGCTTTCTTT
NA	TRBV4-3	TRBJ2-5	NA	CASSLGTAYQGETQYF	TGCGCCAGCAGCCTGGGGACCGCATATCAGGGGGAGACCCAGTACTTC
NA	TRBV4-1	TRBJ1-2	NA	CASSPGGGFVLGYTF	TGCGCCAGCAGCCCCGGGGGGGGCTTCGTCCTGGGCTACACCTTC
NA	TRBV7-9	TRBJ2-5	NA	CASSFGRQETQYF	TGTGCCAGCAGCTTCGGGAGACAAGAGACCCAGTACTTC